This is a list of T cell receptor beta chains from one sample in a study of CD8+ T cells in alopecia areata. Profiled with immunoSEQ multiplex PCR; TCRdb holds only in-frame clones, not every one. The data hold 98,000 or so clones, with almost 60% observed a single time. Sequenced: CD8+ T cells sorted from blood. The receptors here all came from a human donor in good health. Each CDR3 is given with its conserved first and last residue. The order of the fields is clone size, J gene, V gene, D gene, CDR3 protein, CDR3 DNA. A D gene is named only where the DNA matches it firmly. Expanded clones get a size class; other rows say once, few or many, or leave the size out.

>.|TRBJ1-4|TRBV15|.
CATSRADNEKLFF
TGTGCCACGAGTCGAGCGGACAATGAAAAACTGTTTTTT
>.|TRBJ1-1|TRBV29-1|.
CSVEDQGGRAFF
TGCAGCGTTGAAGATCAAGGAGGCCGGGCTTTCTTT
>.|TRBJ2-5|TRBV9|.
CASSLGTVQETQYF
TGTGCCAGCAGCCTAGGGACGGTCCAAGAGACCCAGTACTTC
>.|TRBJ2-3|TRBV28|TRBD1
CASSSPGQNTDTQYF
TGTGCCAGCAGTTCACCGGGACAGAACACAGATACGCAGTATTTT
>.|TRBJ2-7|TRBV4-1|TRBD1
CASSLVSDRSYEQYF
TGCGCCAGCAGCCTCGTCTCGGACAGGTCCTACGAGCAGTACTTC
>.|TRBJ2-5|TRBV4-3|.
CASSQDPGDQETQYF
TGCGCCAGCAGCCAAGACCCCGGGGACCAAGAGACCCAGTACTTC
>once|TRBJ1-2|TRBV2|.
CASKDWTDGYTF
TGTGCCAGCAAGGATTGGACGGATGGCTACACCTTC
>.|TRBJ2-1|TRBV27|TRBD2
CASSLNGGSRYNEQFF
TGTGCCAGCAGTTTAAACGGGGGGTCTAGGTACAATGAGCAGTTCTTC
>few|TRBJ2-5|TRBV2|TRBD2
CASSETPGLAGAETQYF
TGTGCCAGCAGTGAAACCCCGGGACTAGCGGGGGCCGAGACCCAGTACTTC
>.|TRBJ2-5|TRBV30|.
CAWSEVPPGSARETQYF
TGTGCCTGGAGTGAAGTCCCTCCGGGGTCGGCTCGGGAGACCCAGTACTTC
>.|TRBJ1-2|TRBV6-5|.
CASSYRRANYGYTF
TGTGCCAGCAGTTACCGAAGAGCTAACTATGGCTACACCTTC
>few|TRBJ2-5|TRBV25-1|.
CASSEFGNRETQYF
TGTGCCAGCAGTGAATTTGGCAATCGAGAGACCCAGTACTTC
>.|TRBJ2-1|TRBV5-6|TRBD1
CASSLGTGNEQFF
TGTGCCAGCAGCTTGGGGACAGGGAACGAGCAGTTCTTC
>.|TRBJ2-7|TRBV4-1|.
CASSQVPGAWSSYEQYF
TGCGCCAGCAGCCAAGTCCCAGGGGCGTGGAGCTCCTACGAGCAGTACTTC
>few|TRBJ2-3|TRBV13|TRBD2
CASSSAGGATDTQYF
TGTGCCAGCAGCTCCGCGGGGGGAGCTACAGATACGCAGTATTTT
>few|TRBJ2-1|TRBV19|.
CASSSASGGNNEQFF
TGTGCCAGTAGCTCGGCGTCGGGGGGCAACAATGAGCAGTTCTTC
>.|TRBJ2-7|TRBV27|TRBD1
CASSSRQGRPYEQYF
TGTGCCAGCAGCTCTCGACAGGGTCGTCCCTACGAGCAGTACTTC
>few|TRBJ1-6|TRBV19|.
CASSIEALGYNSPLHF
TGTGCCAGTAGTATCGAGGCCCTTGGCTATAATTCACCCCTCCACTTT
>.|TRBJ2-7|TRBV5-1|.
CASSLVRMANYEQYF
TGCGCCAGCAGCTTGGTCAGGATGGCTAACTACGAGCAGTACTTC
>.|TRBJ1-2|TRBV29-1|TRBD1
CSARQGGVVGYTF
TGCAGCGCCCGACAGGGCGGTGTGGTTGGCTACACCTTC
>.|TRBJ2-7|TRBV7-8|.
CASSPDLRGYEQYF
TGTGCCAGCAGCCCGGACCTACGGGGGTACGAGCAGTACTTC
>.|TRBJ2-3|TRBV6-5|.
CASSLRIGLKDTQYF
TGTGCCAGCAGCCTTAGGATAGGGTTAAAGGATACGCAGTATTTT
>.|TRBJ2-7|TRBV4-3|.
CASSQERDYEQYF
TGCGCCAGCAGCCAAGAACGGGACTACGAGCAGTACTTC
>.|TRBJ2-3|TRBV15|TRBD2
CATSSGRGASTDTQYF
TGTGCCACCAGCAGCGGGCGGGGGGCTAGCACAGATACGCAGTATTTT
>few|TRBJ1-1|TRBV7-9|TRBD1
CASSLVTGNGPEAFF
TGTGCCAGCAGCTTAGTGACAGGGAATGGTCCTGAAGCTTTCTTT
>.|TRBJ2-3|TRBV6-6|TRBD2
CASSYTLAGADTQYF
TGTGCCAGCAGTTACACACTAGCGGGGGCAGATACGCAGTATTTT
>.|TRBJ2-1|TRBV5-1|.
CASSLFRISYNEQFF
TGCGCCAGCAGCTTATTCCGTATCTCCTACAATGAGCAGTTCTTC
>.|TRBJ2-1|TRBV27|.
CASSLSRVGEQFF
TGTGCCAGCAGTTTATCGAGGGTGGGGGAGCAGTTCTTC
>many|TRBJ2-1|TRBV4-1|TRBD2
CASSQDTSDEQFF
TGCGCCAGCAGCCAAGATACTAGCGATGAGCAGTTCTTC
>.|TRBJ1-3|TRBV13|TRBD1
CASSLVTGGIGNTIYF
TGTGCCAGCAGCTTAGTCACAGGGGGCATCGGAAACACCATATATTTT
>.|TRBJ1-1|TRBV29-1|TRBD1
CSVVRTGTAEAFF
TGCAGCGTTGTTCGGACAGGGACCGCTGAAGCTTTCTTT
>.|TRBJ2-7|TRBV29-1|.
CSVAGAETSSYEQYF
TGCAGCGTTGCGGGGGCCGAAACCAGCTCCTACGAGCAGTACTTC
>.|TRBJ1-1|TRBV19|.
CASRLSGFWDTEAFF
TGTGCCAGTAGGCTGAGCGGATTTTGGGACACTGAAGCTTTCTTT
>.|TRBJ2-3|TRBV4-1|.
CASSQEGPWASGTDTQYF
TGCGCCAGCAGCCAAGAGGGGCCCTGGGCCTCAGGCACAGATACGCAGTATTTT
>medium-sized|TRBJ2-5|TRBV5-4|TRBD1
CASSRRQGPETQYF
TGTGCCAGCAGCCGACGACAGGGCCCAGAGACCCAGTACTTC
>.|TRBJ2-3|TRBV13|.
CASSLATGERADTQYF
TGTGCCAGCAGCTTAGCGACGGGGGAGAGGGCAGATACGCAGTATTTT
>.|TRBJ2-2|TRBV9|TRBD1
CASSPRVGQGDNTGELFF
TGTGCCAGCAGCCCGAGAGTAGGACAGGGGGATAACACCGGGGAGCTGTTTTTT
>few|TRBJ2-5|TRBV9|.
CASSASSGETQYF
TGTGCCAGCAGCGCCTCCTCCGGGGAGACCCAGTACTTC
>.|TRBJ2-7|TRBV5-6|.
CASSLGLGVYEQYF
TGTGCCAGCAGCTTGGGACTAGGTGTCTACGAGCAGTACTTC
>few|TRBJ1-5|TRBV29-1|.
CSVEVLPLDYSNQPQHF
TGCAGCGTTGAAGTCCTCCCCCTAGATTATAGCAATCAGCCCCAGCATTTT
>once|TRBJ2-3|TRBV9|.
CASSAPQGATDTQYF
TGTGCCAGCAGCGCCCCCCAAGGGGCCACAGATACGCAGTATTTT
>.|TRBJ2-5|TRBV13|.
CASSATNRVPDETQYF
TGTGCCAGCAGCGCCACCAACAGGGTTCCGGACGAGACCCAGTACTTC
>.|TRBJ1-2|TRBV30|TRBD1
CAFQRGQGAINYGYTF
TGTGCCTTCCAACGAGGACAGGGGGCAATTAACTATGGCTACACCTTC
>.|TRBJ2-1|TRBV7-6|.
CASSPGGNSYNEQFF
TGTGCCAGCAGCCCGGGGGGCAACTCCTACAATGAGCAGTTCTTC
>few|TRBJ2-3|TRBV5-4|TRBD2
CASSSGLAVDTQYF
TGTGCCAGCAGCTCTGGACTAGCAGTAGATACGCAGTATTTT
>few|TRBJ2-3|TRBV4-1|TRBD2
CASSQELAGGPADTQYF
TGCGCCAGCAGCCAAGAGCTAGCGGGGGGGCCGGCAGATACGCAGTATTTT
>.|TRBJ2-5|TRBV7-6|.
CASSSLTPQETQYF
TGTGCCAGCAGCTCCCTAACCCCCCAAGAGACCCAGTACTTC
>few|TRBJ1-2|TRBV7-9|.
CASSLALRTASHTF
TGTGCCAGCAGCTTAGCCCTCAGGACGGCCTCTCACACCTTC